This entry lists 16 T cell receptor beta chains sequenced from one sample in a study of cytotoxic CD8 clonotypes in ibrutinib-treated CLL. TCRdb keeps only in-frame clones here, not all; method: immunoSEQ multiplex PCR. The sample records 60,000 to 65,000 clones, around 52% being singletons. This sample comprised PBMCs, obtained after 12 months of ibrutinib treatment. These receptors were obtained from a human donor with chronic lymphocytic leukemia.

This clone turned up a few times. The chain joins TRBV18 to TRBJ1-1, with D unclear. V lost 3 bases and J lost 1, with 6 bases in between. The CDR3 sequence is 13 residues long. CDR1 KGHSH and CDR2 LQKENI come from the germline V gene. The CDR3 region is CASSPIQNTEAFF. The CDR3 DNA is TGTGCCAGCTCACCTATACAGAACACTGAAGCTTTCTTT. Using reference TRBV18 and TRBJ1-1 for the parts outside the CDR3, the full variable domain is NAGVMQNPRHLVRRRGQEARLRCSPMKGHSHVYWYRQLPEEGLKFMVYLQKENIIDESGMPKERFSAEFPKEGPSILRIQQVVRGDSAAYFCASSPIQNTEAFFGQGTRLTVV.

The CDR3 bases are TGTGCCAGCAGAGCTCCGGGACCCCATGGTACGCAGTATTTT. This gives the protein CASRAPGPHGTQYF. This rearrangement joins TRBV6-4 to TRBJ2-3; D assignment may be TRBD1 or TRBD2 (5 bases each). With 6 bases removed from V and 8 bases from J, the gap between germline ends came to 18 bases. Germline assignment: CDR1 MRHNA and CDR2 SNTAGT. This CDR3 comprises 14 residues.

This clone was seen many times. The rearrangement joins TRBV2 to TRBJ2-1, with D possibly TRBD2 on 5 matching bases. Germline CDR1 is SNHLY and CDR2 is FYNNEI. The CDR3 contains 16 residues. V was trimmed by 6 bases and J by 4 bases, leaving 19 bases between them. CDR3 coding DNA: TGTGCCAGCAGATCGGTTAGCGACCGAGGATACAATGAGCAGTTCTTC. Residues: CASRSVSDRGYNEQFF. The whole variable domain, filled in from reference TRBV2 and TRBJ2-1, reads EPEVTQTPSHQVTQMGQEVILRCVPISNHLYFYWYRQILGQKVEFLVSFYNNEISEKSEIFDDQFSVERPDGSNFTLKIRSTKLEDSAMYFCASRSVSDRGYNEQFFGPGTRLTVL.

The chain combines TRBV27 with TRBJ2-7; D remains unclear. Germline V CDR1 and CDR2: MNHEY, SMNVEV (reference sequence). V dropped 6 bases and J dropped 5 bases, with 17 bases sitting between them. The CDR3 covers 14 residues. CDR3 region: CASRPTGARNEQYF. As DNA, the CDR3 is TGTGCCAGCAGGCCTACCGGCGCGAGGAACGAGCAGTACTTC.

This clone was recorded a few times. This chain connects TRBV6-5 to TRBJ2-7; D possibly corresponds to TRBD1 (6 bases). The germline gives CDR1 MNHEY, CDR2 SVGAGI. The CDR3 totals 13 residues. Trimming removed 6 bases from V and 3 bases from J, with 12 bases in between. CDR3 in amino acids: CASRYRAHYEQYF. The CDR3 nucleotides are TGTGCCAGCAGATACAGGGCCCACTACGAGCAGTACTTC.

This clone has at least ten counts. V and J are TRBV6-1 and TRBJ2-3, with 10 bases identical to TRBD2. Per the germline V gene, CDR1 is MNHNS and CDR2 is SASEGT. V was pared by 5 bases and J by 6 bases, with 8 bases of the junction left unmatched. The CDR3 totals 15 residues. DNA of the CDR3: TGTGCCAGCAGTTTAGCGGGAGGCCCAGGGGATACGCAGTATTTT. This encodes CASSLAGGPGDTQYF.

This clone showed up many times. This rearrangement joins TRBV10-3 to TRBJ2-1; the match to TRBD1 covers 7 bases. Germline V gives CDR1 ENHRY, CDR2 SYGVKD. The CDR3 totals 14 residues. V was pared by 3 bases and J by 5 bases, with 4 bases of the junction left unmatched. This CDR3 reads CAISEQGRHNEQFF. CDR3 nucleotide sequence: TGTGCCATCAGTGAACAGGGGAGACACAATGAGCAGTTCTTC.

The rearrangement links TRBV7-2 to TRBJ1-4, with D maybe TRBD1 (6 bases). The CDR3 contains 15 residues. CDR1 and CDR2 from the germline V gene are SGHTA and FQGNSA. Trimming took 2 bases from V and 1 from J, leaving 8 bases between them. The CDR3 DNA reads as TGTGCCAGCAGCTTACAAGGGGGAACTAATGAAAAACTGTTTTTT. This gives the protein CASSLQGGTNEKLFF. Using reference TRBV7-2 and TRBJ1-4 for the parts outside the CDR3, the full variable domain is GAGVSQSPSNKVTEKGKDVELRCDPISGHTALYWYRQSLGQGLEFLIYFQGNSAPDKSGLPSDRFSAERTGGSVSTLTIQRTQQEDSAVYLCASSLQGGTNEKLFFGSGTQLSVL.

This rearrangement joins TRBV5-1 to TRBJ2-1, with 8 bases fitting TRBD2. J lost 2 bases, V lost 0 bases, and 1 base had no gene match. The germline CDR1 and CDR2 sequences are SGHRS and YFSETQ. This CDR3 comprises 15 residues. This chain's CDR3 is CASSLGAGAYNEQFF. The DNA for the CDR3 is TGCGCCAGCAGCTTGGGAGCGGGGGCCTACAATGAGCAGTTCTTC.

This chain's CDR3 is CASSFPAKKTGAATYEQYF. CDR3 nucleotides: TGTGCCAGCAGCTTTCCCGCCAAAAAAACAGGGGCCGCTACCTACGAGCAGTACTTC. J is TRBJ2-7 and V is TRBV7-2, with 7 bases fitting TRBD1. This CDR3 comprises 19 residues. V was clipped by 3 bases and J by 2 bases; unmatched bases: 19. Germline CDR1 is SGHTA and CDR2 is FQGNSA. The whole variable domain, remainder taken from reference TRBV7-2 and TRBJ2-7, is GAGVSQSPSNKVTEKGKDVELRCDPISGHTALYWYRQSLGQGLEFLIYFQGNSAPDKSGLPSDRFSAERTGGSVSTLTIQRTQQEDSAVYLCASSFPAKKTGAATYEQYFGPGTRLTVT.

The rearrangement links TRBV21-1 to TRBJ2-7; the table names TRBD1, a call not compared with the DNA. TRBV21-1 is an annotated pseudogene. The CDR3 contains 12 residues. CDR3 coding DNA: TGTGCCAGCACTGACAGGCCCTACGAGCAGTACGTC. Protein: CASTDRPYEQYV.

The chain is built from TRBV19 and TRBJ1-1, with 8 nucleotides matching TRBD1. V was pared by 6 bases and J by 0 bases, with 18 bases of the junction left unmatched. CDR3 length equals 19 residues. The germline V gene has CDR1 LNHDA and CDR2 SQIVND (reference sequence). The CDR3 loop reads CASRPQDRAVRNMNTEAFF. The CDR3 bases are TGTGCCAGTAGACCACAGGACAGGGCTGTAAGGAACATGAACACTGAAGCTTTCTTT.

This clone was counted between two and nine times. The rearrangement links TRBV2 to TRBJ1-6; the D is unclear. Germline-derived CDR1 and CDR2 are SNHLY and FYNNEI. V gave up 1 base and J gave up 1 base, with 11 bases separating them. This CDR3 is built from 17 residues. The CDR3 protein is CASSEVSGGSYNSPLHF. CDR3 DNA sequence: TGTGCCAGCAGTGAAGTCTCAGGAGGATCCTATAATTCACCCCTCCACTTT.

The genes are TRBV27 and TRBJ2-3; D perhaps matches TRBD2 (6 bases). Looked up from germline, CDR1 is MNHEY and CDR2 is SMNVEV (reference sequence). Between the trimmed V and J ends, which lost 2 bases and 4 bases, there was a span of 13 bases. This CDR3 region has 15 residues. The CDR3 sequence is CASSLGALAADTQYF. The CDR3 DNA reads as TGTGCCAGCAGTTTAGGAGCACTAGCAGCAGATACGCAGTATTTT.

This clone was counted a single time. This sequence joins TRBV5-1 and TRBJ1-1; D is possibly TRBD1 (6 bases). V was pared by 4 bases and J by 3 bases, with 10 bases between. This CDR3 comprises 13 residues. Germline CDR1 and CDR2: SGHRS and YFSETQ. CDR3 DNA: TGCGCCAGCAGCACCGGACAGTACACTGAAGCTTTCTTT. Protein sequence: CASSTGQYTEAFF.

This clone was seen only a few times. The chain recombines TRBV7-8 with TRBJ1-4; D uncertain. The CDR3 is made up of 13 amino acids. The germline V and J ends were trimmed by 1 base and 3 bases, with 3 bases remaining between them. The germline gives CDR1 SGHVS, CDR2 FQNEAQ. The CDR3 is CASSLGPNEKLFF. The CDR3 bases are TGTGCCAGCAGCTTAGGTCCTAATGAAAAACTGTTTTTT.